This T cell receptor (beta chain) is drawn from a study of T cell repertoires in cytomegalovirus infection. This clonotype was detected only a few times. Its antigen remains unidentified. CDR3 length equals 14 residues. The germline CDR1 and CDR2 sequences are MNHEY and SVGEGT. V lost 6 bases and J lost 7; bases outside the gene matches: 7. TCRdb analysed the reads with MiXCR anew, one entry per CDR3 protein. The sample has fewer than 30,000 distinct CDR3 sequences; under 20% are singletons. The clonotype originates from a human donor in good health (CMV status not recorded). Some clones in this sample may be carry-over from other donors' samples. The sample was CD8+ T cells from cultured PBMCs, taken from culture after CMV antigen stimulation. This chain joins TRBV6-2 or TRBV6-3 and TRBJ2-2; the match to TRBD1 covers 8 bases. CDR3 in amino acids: CASSEDRAFGELFF. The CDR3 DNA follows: TGTGCCAGCAGCGAGGACAGGGCTTTCGGGGAGCTGTTTTTT.